The 23 T cell receptor beta chains below were found in one sample sequenced in a study of sequential checkpoint blockade in melanoma. Treatment specified: randomized to nivolumab then ipilimumab (arm A) or the reverse (arm B). Assay: immunoSEQ multiplex PCR; the TCRdb copy retains only in-frame clones and omits some. This sample carries under 15,000 clones, around 23% of them seen once, and the ten largest clones take about 5.8%. Sequencing used tumor tissue (inferred from file names), obtained from a patient given nivolumab and ipilimumab in sequence. These receptors were obtained from a human donor with melanoma.

This clone appeared a few times. This sequence joins TRBV10-3 and TRBJ1-1; no firm D call. CDR3 length: 15 amino acids. CDR1 is ENHRY, CDR2 SYGVKD, per germline. Trimming left V 0 bases short and J 0 bases short, with 8 bases between. The CDR3 nucleotides read TGTGCCATCAGTGAGTCTGTGACGGTGAACACTGAAGCTTTCTTT. Residues: CAISESVTVNTEAFF.

This clone has a count of ten or more. CDR3 amino acids: CASSFTSGRDEQYF. CDR3 DNA: TGTGCCAGCAGCTTTACTAGCGGGAGGGACGAGCAGTACTTC. This sequence joins TRBV11-3 and TRBJ2-7; TRBD2 agrees at 13 bases. The trim removed 3 bases at V and 5 bases at J, leaving 1 base unmatched. The CDR3 contains 14 residues. Germline V gene data show CDR1 as SGHNT and CDR2 as YENEEA.

This clone has only a few counts. The chain has TRBV6-8 and TRBJ1-2; 7 bases fit TRBD1. The CDR3 loop spans 14 amino acids. Germline-derived CDR1 and CDR2 are MNHGY and SAAAGT. V dropped 2 bases and J dropped 6; count of bases not matched to a gene: 6. CDR3 coding DNA: TGTGCCAGCAGTTACGACAGGGCGTCGAATGGCTACACCTTC. Residues: CASSYDRASNGYTF.

This clone was detected a few times. The J gene is TRBJ2-7, the V gene TRBV11-3; 8 bases line up with TRBD1. After removal of 3 bases from V and 3 bases from J, the junction contained 13 bases not matched to a gene. The CDR3 consists of 17 residues. The germline gives CDR1 SGHNT, CDR2 YENEEA. The CDR3 sequence is CASSFPPGQVNVYEQYF. CDR3 DNA: TGTGCCAGCAGCTTTCCCCCGGGACAGGTTAACGTCTACGAGCAGTACTTC. The whole variable domain, filled in from reference TRBV11-3 and TRBJ2-7, reads EAGVVQSPRYKIIEKKQPVAFWCNPISGHNTLYWYLQNLGQGPELLIRYENEEAVDDSQLPKDRFSAERLKGVDSTLKIQPAELGDSAVYLCASSFPPGQVNVYEQYFGPGTRLTVT.

This clone is deemed medium-sized. This rearrangement joins TRBV11-3 to TRBJ2-7; D unresolved. The CDR3 is 15 amino acids. The germline CDR1 and CDR2 sequences are SGHNT and YENEEA. V was trimmed by 5 bases and J by 0 bases, leaving 14 bases between them. CDR3 in amino acids: CASSPRGRSSYEQYF. Here the CDR3 DNA reads TGTGCCAGCAGCCCGAGAGGCAGGAGCTCCTACGAGCAGTACTTC.

This clone was counted only a few times. The V and J genes are TRBV7-6 and TRBJ2-3; TRBD2 matches 11 bases. This CDR3 contains 16 residues. Germline-derived CDR1 and CDR2 are SGHVS and FNYEAQ. J gave up 1 base and V 6 bases, and 6 bases lay outside the gene matches. CDR3 DNA sequence: TGTGCCAGCAGTCCTTTAGCGGGGGGGCGCACAGATACGCAGTATTTT. It yields the protein CASSPLAGGRTDTQYF.

The V call is TRBV5-1, the J call TRBJ1-1; a weak D match, TRBD1 (6 bases). The CDR3 has 14 amino acids. V lost 3 bases and J lost 3, with 12 bases in between. Germline loops: CDR1 SGHRS, CDR2 YFSETQ. CDR3 loop: CASSSQGGHTEAFF. CDR3 in DNA: TGCGCCAGCAGCTCACAGGGTGGCCACACTGAAGCTTTCTTT.

The chain recombines TRBV28 with TRBJ2-1; 7 positions match TRBD1. Germline V gives CDR1 MDHEN, CDR2 SYDVKM. V was clipped by 6 bases and J by 0 bases; unmatched bases: 5. CDR3 size: 15 residues. The CDR3 DNA reads as TGTGCCAGCAGCCGCCGGACAGGCTCCTACAATGAGCAGTTCTTC. Translation: CASSRRTGSYNEQFF.

For the CDR3, the DNA is TGTGCCAGCAGCACCGTAGGTTACAGCTACGAGCAGTACTTC. This codes for CASSTVGYSYEQYF. The gene calls are TRBV11-3 and TRBJ2-7; D gene ambiguous. CDR3 length: 14 residues. V was clipped by 5 bases and J by 3 bases, with 14 bases between them. From germline, CDR1 is SGHNT and CDR2 YENEEA.

V usage is TRBV9 and J usage is TRBJ1-2; D is ambiguous. V lost 5 bases and J lost 6, with 11 bases in between. The CDR3 length is 12 residues. CDR1 is SGDLS, CDR2 YYNGEE, per germline. The CDR3 coding sequence is TGTGCCAGCAGTGCGAGCGGGGATGGCTACACCTTC. Its protein product is CASSASGDGYTF. The variable domain in full, with the rest retrieved from reference TRBV9 and TRBJ1-2, is DSGVTQTPKHLITATGQRVTLRCSPRSGDLSVYWYQQSLDQGLQFLIQYYNGEERAKGNILERFSAQQFPDLHSELNLSSLELGDSALYFCASSASGDGYTFGSGTRLTVV.

This clone was seen more than once but under ten times. The chain links TRBV11-3 to TRBJ2-2; 7 bases agree with TRBD1. J was trimmed by 5 bases and V by 2 bases; bases with no gene match: 2. The CDR3 sequence is 14 residues long. CDR1 and CDR2 (germline): SGHNT, YENEEA. In DNA form, the CDR3 reads TGTGCCAGCAGCTTACTACAGGGGACCGGGGAGCTGTTTTTT. Its translation is CASSLLQGTGELFF. The entire variable domain, with the rest obtained from reference TRBV11-3 and TRBJ2-2, is as follows: EAGVVQSPRYKIIEKKQPVAFWCNPISGHNTLYWYLQNLGQGPELLIRYENEEAVDDSQLPKDRFSAERLKGVDSTLKIQPAELGDSAVYLCASSLLQGTGELFFGEGSRLTVL.

V is TRBV14 and J is TRBJ1-1, with a weak D call TRBD1 (5 bases). This CDR3 contains 13 residues. V lost 6 bases, J lost 11 bases, and 19 bases lay in between. The germline V gene has CDR1 SGHDN and CDR2 FVKESK. The CDR3 DNA is TGTGCCAGCAGTCGTAACCGGGGCCCCGGGGCTTTCTTT. Protein product: CASSRNRGPGAFF.

This clone was detected a few times. CDR3: CASSYSDGFGEKLFF. Here the CDR3 DNA reads TGTGCCAGCAGTTACTCGGACGGTTTTGGGGAAAAACTGTTTTTT. The V gene is TRBV6-8, the J gene TRBJ1-4, with no clear D. Looked up from germline, CDR1 is MNHGY and CDR2 is SAAAGT. Trimming took 0 bases from V and 8 from J, leaving 13 bases between them. The CDR3 has 15 residues.

The chain joins TRBV5-1 to TRBJ2-2, with TRBD1 matching over 8 bases. J gave up 1 base and V 3 bases, and 2 bases lay outside the gene matches. CDR3 length equals 15 residues. Germline loops: CDR1 SGHRS, CDR2 YFSETQ. The chain's CDR3 is CASSSGTGNTGELFF. In nucleotides, the CDR3 is TGCGCCAGCAGCTCCGGGACAGGGAACACCGGGGAGCTGTTTTTT.

This chain uses TRBV6-8 with TRBJ1-6; D unresolved. Germline loops: CDR1 MNHGY, CDR2 SAAAGT. This CDR3 has 13 amino acids. V gave up 6 bases and J gave up 10 bases, with 13 bases separating them. The chain's CDR3 is CASSPVFPSPLHF. Here the CDR3 DNA reads TGTGCCAGCAGCCCGGTGTTCCCCTCACCCCTCCACTTT.

The chain carries TRBV1 and TRBJ2-3; TRBD2 is the table's D call and was not checked against the DNA. TRBV1 constitutes a pseudogene. This CDR3 region has 13 residues. The CDR3 sequence: CANRAGVGDTQYF. The CDR3 DNA sequence: TGCGCCAACCGAGCGGGGGTTGGGGATACGCAGTATTTT.

The chain uses TRBV15 and TRBJ2-1, with unresolved D. Trimming cost V 1 base and J 7 bases, with 11 bases left between them. In germline, CDR1 is LNHNV, CDR2 YYDKDF (reference sequence). The CDR3 runs 14 residues. DNA for the CDR3: TGTGCCACCAGCAGAGGAAGTATCGTAAATGAGCAGTTCTTC. This gives the protein CATSRGSIVNEQFF.

This rearrangement joins TRBV18 to TRBJ2-2; D uncertain. The CDR3 covers 15 residues. V was cut by 2 bases and J by 6 bases, with 13 bases left in between. Germline V gene data show CDR1 as KGHSH and CDR2 as LQKENI. CDR3 region: CASSPNQRGAGELFF. The DNA for the CDR3 is TGTGCCAGCTCACCAAATCAGCGTGGAGCCGGGGAGCTGTTTTTT.

A few counts support this clone. This chain joins TRBV4-1 and TRBJ1-5; D gene unclear. Germline values: CDR1 MGHRA, CDR2 YSYEKL. There are 13 residues in the CDR3. Trimming pared 0 bases from V and 7 bases from J, leaving 7 bases between. Here the CDR3 DNA reads TGCGCCAGCAGCCAAGATAAGAACCAGCCCCAGCATTTT. This codes for CASSQDKNQPQHF.

This clone was counted between two and nine times. The V and J genes are TRBV28 and TRBJ1-6; no definite D call. Trimming cost V 5 bases and J 9 bases, with 14 bases left between them. This CDR3 is built from 14 residues. Germline V gene sequence: CDR1 MDHEN, CDR2 SYDVKM. The CDR3 here is CASSVTGLGSPLHF. Here the CDR3 DNA reads TGTGCCAGCAGTGTGACGGGGTTGGGTTCACCCCTCCACTTT. The complete variable domain, with remaining parts taken from reference TRBV28 and TRBJ1-6, reads DVKVTQSSRYLVKRTGEKVFLECVQDMDHENMFWYRQDPGLGLRLIYFSYDVKMKEKGDIPEGYSVSREKKERFSLILESASTNQTSMYLCASSVTGLGSPLHFGNGTRLTVT.

This clone was observed many times. The rearrangement links TRBV6-8 to TRBJ2-6; D gene uncertain. The V end lost 6 bases, the J end lost 0 bases, and 15 bases lay between the germline ends. This CDR3 spans 17 amino acids. Germline V gene sequence: CDR1 MNHGY, CDR2 SAAAGT. The DNA of the CDR3 is TGTGCCAGCAGCTACGACCTCTACGACTCTGGGGCCAACGTCCTGACTTTC. This gives the protein CASSYDLYDSGANVLTF.

This clone was picked up a small number of times. The chain has TRBV6-8 and TRBJ2-6; TRBD1 agrees at 12 bases. This CDR3 comprises 19 residues. From germline, CDR1 is MNHGY and CDR2 SAAAGT. Trimming cost V 5 bases and J 2 bases; bases outside gene matches: 10. The CDR3 spells CASSEEAGTGGAGANVLTF. CDR3 DNA: TGTGCCAGCAGTGAGGAAGCCGGGACAGGGGGCGCTGGGGCCAACGTCCTGACTTTC.

The rearrangement links TRBV19 to TRBJ2-2; 8 positions agree with TRBD2. From germline, CDR1 is LNHDA and CDR2 SQIVND (reference sequence). The V segment lost 9 bases and the J segment 3 bases; nucleotides outside the gene matches: 9. This CDR3 contains 15 residues. This chain's CDR3 is CASHGRGAYTGELFF. Written as DNA, the CDR3 is TGTGCCAGCCACGGGCGGGGGGCATACACCGGGGAGCTGTTTTTT.